This T cell receptor beta chain was sequenced for a study of blood T cell repertoires in COVID-19. Trimming cost V 4 bases and J 4 bases; bases outside gene matches: 3. Per germline, CDR1 SGHRS and CDR2 YFSETQ. The CDR3 covers 15 residues. As processed by the authors: Scientists estimated how many nucleated cells there were by amplifying reference gene primers. Profiled with immunoSEQ multiplex PCR; TCRdb holds only in-frame clones, not every one. The V and J calls and the clone size are those of that table, but D and trimming were determined from the DNA. The sample lists around 160,000 clones, under 95% seen once, with 2% to 3% in the top ten.

Sequences were obtained from peripheral blood. The clonotype originates from a man aged 18-30 years with acute or convalescent COVID-19. This sequence joins TRBV5-1 and TRBJ2-3; 13 bases align to TRBD2. The CDR3 region has the DNA TGCGCCAGCAGCCCGGGACTAGCGGGGTCAGATACGCAGTATTTT. Its protein product is CASSPGLAGSDTQYF. The full variable domain, in which reference TRBV5-1 and TRBJ2-3 provide the parts outside the CDR3, is KAGVTQTPRYLIKTRGQQVTLSCSPISGHRSVSWYQQTPGQGLQFLFEYFSETQRNKGNFPGRFSGRQFSNSRSEMNVSTLELGDSALYLCASSPGLAGSDTQYFGPGTRLTVL.